The next 9 T cell receptor beta chains were all read from a single sample in a study of T cells in localized non-small cell lung cancer. The table came from immunoSEQ multiplex PCR; TCRdb's copy has only in-frame clones and leaves some out. The data contain tens of thousands of clones, about 86% of them singletons. The input for sequencing was PBMCs, taken before any cancer treatment. The receptor source for this set is a man aged 35 to 70 with stage II lung adenocarcinoma.

The CDR3 nucleotides read TGTGCCAGCTCACCACCTATTAGCACAGATACGCAGTATTTT. It encodes CASSPPISTDTQYF. This rearrangement joins TRBV18 to TRBJ2-3, with D unresolved. There are 14 residues in the CDR3. Looked up from germline, CDR1 is KGHSH and CDR2 is LQKENI. V was shortened by 0 bases and J by 0 bases, with 4 bases between the two germline ends.

The chain has TRBV7-2 and TRBJ1-2, with D tentatively TRBD1 (5 bases). The CDR3 consists of 14 residues. Germline V gives CDR1 SGHTA, CDR2 FQGNSA. The V end lost 5 bases, the J end lost 8 bases, and 18 bases lay between the germline ends. CDR3: CASSHPGGRGGYTF. CDR3 DNA sequence: TGTGCCAGCAGCCACCCCGGGGGTCGCGGGGGCTACACCTTC.

CDR3 residues: CASSLGTLLREGYTF. In DNA form, the CDR3 reads TGTGCCAGCAGCCTCGGGACCCTCCTAAGGGAAGGCTACACCTTC. The V gene is TRBV5-6, the J gene TRBJ1-2; D is perhaps TRBD1 (5 bases). The length of the CDR3 is 15 residues. Trimming cost V 4 bases and J 8 bases, with 21 bases left between them. CDR1 is SGHDT, CDR2 YYEEEE, per germline.

The chain has TRBV20-1 and TRBJ2-5; D remains ambiguous. V gave up 6 bases and J gave up 6 bases, with 8 bases separating them. The CDR3 is 10 residues long. Germline lookup yields CDR1 DFQATT and CDR2 SNEGSKA (reference sequence). CDR3 loop: CSAWLKTQYF. The CDR3 coding sequence is TGCAGTGCCTGGTTAAAGACCCAGTACTTC.

The chain couples TRBV6-1 to TRBJ1-3; unclear D gene. Germline V gene data show CDR1 as MNHNS and CDR2 as SASEGT. Trimming pared 6 bases from V and 0 bases from J, leaving 12 bases between. The CDR3 sequence is 15 residues long. CDR3 sequence (DNA): TGTGCCAGCAGCGCTGATTGGAGCTCTGGAAACACCATATATTTT. Its protein is CASSADWSSGNTIYF.

This rearrangement joins TRBV9 to TRBJ2-6; no clear D. This CDR3 is built from 14 residues. Germline-derived CDR1 and CDR2 are SGDLS and YYNGEE. Trimming removed 3 bases at V and 8 bases at J, with 12 bases between. The CDR3, as DNA: TGTGCCAGCAGCGACCGAATCGCGACCAACGTCCTGACTTTC. Residues: CASSDRIATNVLTF. The whole variable domain, filled in from reference TRBV9 and TRBJ2-6, reads DSGVTQTPKHLITATGQRVTLRCSPRSGDLSVYWYQQSLDQGLQFLIQYYNGEERAKGNILERFSAQQFPDLHSELNLSSLELGDSALYFCASSDRIATNVLTFGAGSRLTVL.

This chain uses TRBV9 with TRBJ1-2; D is ambiguous. Per the germline V gene, CDR1 is SGDLS and CDR2 is YYNGEE. V lost 0 bases and J 8 bases, leaving 11 bases between the germline ends. The CDR3 consists of 13 residues. Here the CDR3 DNA reads TGTGCCAGCAGCGTAGCCCCGACGGGAGGCTACACCTTC. This gives the protein CASSVAPTGGYTF.

This chain uses TRBV5-5 with TRBJ2-7; 8 positions match TRBD2. J gave up 1 base and V 0 bases, and 3 bases lay outside the gene matches. Per germline, CDR1 SGHKS and CDR2 YYEKEE (reference sequence). This CDR3 region has 15 residues. The CDR3 DNA reads as TGTGCCAGCAGCTTGGAGCGGGAGATATCCTACGAGCAGTACGTC. Translation: CASSLEREISYEQYV.

The sample holds one count of this clone. The V gene is TRBV6-1, the J gene TRBJ2-1, with TRBD2 matching 11 bases. Germline V CDR1 and CDR2: MNHNS, SASEGT. CDR3 length equals 16 residues. Germline trimming cut 4 bases from V and 7 bases from J; bases unmatched to any gene: 9. CDR3 residues: CASSALGLAATNEQFF. CDR3 DNA: TGTGCCAGCAGTGCCCTGGGACTAGCGGCTACTAATGAGCAGTTCTTC.